The entry that follows covers one TCR beta chain sequence. The sample belongs to a study of blood T cell repertoires in COVID-19. Overall study: From T cells, B-cell-depleted T cells, or PBMCs came the material, which was cDNA or gDNA.

V shed 2 bases and J shed 1 base, with 9 bases lying between them. Germline CDR1 is SGDLS and CDR2 is YYNGEE. This CDR3 has 14 residues. The authors' processing: Reference gene primer amplification yielded estimated nucleated cell counts. The assay was immunoSEQ multiplex PCR, and TCRdb's table has in-frame clones only and misses some. The V and J calls and the clone size are those of that table, but D and trimming were determined from the DNA. The table shows about 98,000 clones, with 78% occurring only once. The chain joins TRBV9 to TRBJ2-5, with D perhaps matching TRBD1 (5 bases). This sequence was found in a man between 60 and 75 years old with active or convalescent COVID-19. The sequenced sample consisted of peripheral blood. The CDR3 DNA reads TGTGCCAGCAGCGTGCAGGGTCCCCAAGAGACCCAGTACTTC. It is translated as CASSVQGPQETQYF.